This T cell receptor beta chain is drawn from a study of T cells in Graves' hyperthyroidism and ophthalmopathy. The CDR3 is 15 amino acids. CDR1 and CDR2 from the germline V gene are LNHNV and YYDKDF (reference sequence). The V end lost 5 bases, the J end lost 5 bases, and 18 bases lay between the germline ends. Amplification of TCR beta CDR3 regions used RNA as the template. First-round RT-PCR with HTBI primers amplified the TCR CDR3 region. One entry per CDR3 protein results from TCRdb running MiXCR on the multiplex PCR reads. Here the sample spans hundreds of thousands of distinct CDR3 sequences, around a fifth being singletons. Ophthalmopathy in the patients scored at least 3 on Clinical Activity Score and at least 4 on NOSPECS grade, lasting under 3 months. This clonotype was observed at least ten times.

This chain links TRBV15 with TRBJ1-1, with no clear D. The sequenced sample consisted of blood. The sequence was obtained from a woman between 65 and 79 years old with Graves' ophthalmopathy. CDR3: CATSSNPPRRTEAFF. DNA for the CDR3: TGTGCCACCAGCTCTAACCCCCCCCGACGGACTGAAGCTTTCTTT.